This TCR beta chain is drawn from a study of T-cell memory formation after mild COVID-19 (dated by TCRdb to about 2021). As for the study more broadly: TCR sequence clusters from the two donors were found to be largely donor specific. Two young, previously healthy adult volunteers made up the cohort, one male and one female. T-cell clones expanding and contracting after mild COVID-19 in two donors were tracked by longitudinal TCRalpha and TCRbeta repertoire sequencing.

Results the study describes overall, beyond this receptor: Contracting CD4+ clones were found mainly in CM and EM memory subsets, while CD8+ clones were enriched in EMRA. The detection of some responding clones in pre-infection memory suggests that pre-existing cross-reactive memory T cells joined the SARS-CoV-2 response. Clones that contracted from day 15 to 85 showed balanced CD4/CD8 phenotypes, whereas a second wave of clones that expanded from day 15 to 37 leaned towards CD4+. The study covered only a couple of mild cases, and larger cohorts including severe cases with pre-infection samples were considered necessary. The second-wave clones that peaked on day 37 were not confirmed to be SARS-CoV-2 specific.

This clonotype was recorded a few times. Its antigen remains undetermined. The input lacks base qualities; no much larger clone sits a single base away. PBMCs were isolated by Ficoll-Paque density gradient centrifugation. Via the germline V gene (reference sequence), CDR1 is SEHNR and CDR2 FQNEAQ. Taken from cysteine to phenylalanine, the CDR3 has 17 residues. Here the CDR3 DNA is all that survives: 51 bases in frame from base 1. V is reduced by 8 bases and J by 0 bases, leaving a spacing of 22 bases between them. The listed sequencing device is Illumina NovaSeq 6000. TCRalpha and TCRbeta cDNA libraries were constructed by 5'RACE with constant-segment primers, with sample barcodes and unique molecular identifiers being introduced. RNA was extracted from every sample with Trizol reagent. Library amplification was performed in two PCR steps, and a second sample barcode and Illumina TruSeq adapters were introduced in the second step. The libraries were sequenced on an Illumina NovaSeq using 2 x 150 bp paired-end reads. On the authors' methods: With migec v1.2.7, reads were demultiplexed and then collapsed into UMI-guided consensus sequences. Using mixcr v2.1.11, UMI consensuses were aligned to TRA and TRB V and J templates and then assembled into clonotypes. A clonotype was counted as expanded or contracted only if both edgeR and NoisET called the change significant, with noise models trained on biological replicates. For edgeR calls, the cutoffs were a false discovery rate-adjusted p below 0.01 and a log2 fold-change threshold of 1. As an exploratory analysis of dynamics, max-normalized trajectories of the 1000 most abundant clonotypes were examined by PCA with hierarchical clustering. The CD4 or CD8 phenotype of responding clones was assigned using the separately sequenced CD4+ and CD8+ repertoires. TCRdb trimmed the raw reads at Q25, called clones with MiXCR and kept productive beta chains. Duplicate CDR3 protein sequences are folded into a single record with the most common DNA and genes. These V and J calls derive from TCRdb rather than the authors' analysis. The sample records 95,000 to 120,000 distinct CDR3 sequences, 22% of which are singletons. The top ten clonotypes cover 40% to 50% of the sample.

Sequenced: PBMCs or a T cell subset sorted from them (not recorded which). The source of this sequence is a man between 18 and 35 years old who had mild COVID-19 (a few samples of this study predate the infection). The sample titles of this study are shuffled in the database, so cell type and time point are left out; the donor was told from shared clones. This chain is built from TRBV7-9 and TRBJ1-2; D gene: possibly TRBD1, on 6 matching bases. The bases read TGTGCCAGCGTATCCATACGGACAGCGTCAGCTAACTATGGCTACACCTTC. Its amino acids are CASVSIRTASANYGYTF.